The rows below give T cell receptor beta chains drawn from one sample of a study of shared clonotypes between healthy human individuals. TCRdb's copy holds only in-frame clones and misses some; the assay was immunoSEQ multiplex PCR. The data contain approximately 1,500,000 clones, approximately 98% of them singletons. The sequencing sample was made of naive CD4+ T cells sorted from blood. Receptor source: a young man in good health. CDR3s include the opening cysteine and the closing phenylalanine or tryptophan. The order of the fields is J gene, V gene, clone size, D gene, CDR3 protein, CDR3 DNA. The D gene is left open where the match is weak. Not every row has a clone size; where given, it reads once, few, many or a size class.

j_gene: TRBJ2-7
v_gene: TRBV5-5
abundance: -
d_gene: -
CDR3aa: CASSPGPPGDEQYF
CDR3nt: TGTGCCAGCAGCCCGGGACCCCCAGGCGACGAGCAGTACTTC

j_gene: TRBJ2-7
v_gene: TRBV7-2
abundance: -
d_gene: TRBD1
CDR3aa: CASSSGTGTYEQYF
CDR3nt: TGTGCCAGCAGCTCCGGGACAGGGACCTACGAGCAGTACTTC

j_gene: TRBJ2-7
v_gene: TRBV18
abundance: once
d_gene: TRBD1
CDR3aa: CASSPRQGVFYEQYF
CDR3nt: TGTGCCAGCTCACCCCGACAGGGGGTTTTCTACGAGCAGTACTTC

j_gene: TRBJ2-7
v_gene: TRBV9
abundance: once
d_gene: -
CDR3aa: CASSVSLAAYEQYF
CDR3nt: TGTGCCAGCAGCGTAAGTTTGGCAGCCTACGAGCAGTACTTC

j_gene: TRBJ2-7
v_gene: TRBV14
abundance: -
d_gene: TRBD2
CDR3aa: CASSQGFLKRDSYEQYF
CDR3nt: TGTGCCAGCAGCCAAGGTTTCCTTAAGCGGGACTCCTACGAGCAGTACTTC

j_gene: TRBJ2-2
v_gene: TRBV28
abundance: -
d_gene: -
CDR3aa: CAARPGTGELFF
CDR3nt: TGTGCCGCTAGACCGGGCACCGGGGAGCTGTTTTTT

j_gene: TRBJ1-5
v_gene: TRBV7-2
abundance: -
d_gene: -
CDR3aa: CASSLVWNQPQHF
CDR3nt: TGTGCCAGCAGCTTAGTCTGGAATCAGCCCCAGCATTTT

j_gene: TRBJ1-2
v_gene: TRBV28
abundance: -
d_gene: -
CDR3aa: CASSLYLGGYTF
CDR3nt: TGTGCCAGCAGTTTATACTTAGGTGGCTACACCTTC

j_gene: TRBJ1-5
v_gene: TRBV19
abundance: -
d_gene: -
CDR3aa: CASSISQGGNQPQHF
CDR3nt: TGTGCCAGTAGTATAAGTCAGGGTGGCAATCAGCCCCAGCATTTT

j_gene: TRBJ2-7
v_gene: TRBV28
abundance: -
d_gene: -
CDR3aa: CASNVLGGGPDYEQYF
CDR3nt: TGTGCCAGCAATGTCTTGGGGGGCGGACCGGACTACGAGCAGTACTTC

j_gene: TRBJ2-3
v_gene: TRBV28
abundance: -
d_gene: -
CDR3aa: CASSLRTALGDTDTQYF
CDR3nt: TGTGCCAGCAGTCTTCGGACAGCCCTGGGGGACACAGATACGCAGTATTTT

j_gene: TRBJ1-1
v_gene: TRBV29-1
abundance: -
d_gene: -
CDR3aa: CSVMNRVNTEAFF
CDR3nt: TGCAGCGTTATGAACAGGGTGAACACTGAAGCTTTCTTT

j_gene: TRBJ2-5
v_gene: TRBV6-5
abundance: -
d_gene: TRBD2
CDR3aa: CATGLVGETQYF
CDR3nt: TGTGCCACCGGACTAGTCGGGGAGACCCAGTACTTC

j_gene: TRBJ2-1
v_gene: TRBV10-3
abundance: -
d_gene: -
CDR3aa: CAISAGAPYNEQFF
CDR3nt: TGTGCCATCAGTGCGGGAGCCCCATACAATGAGCAGTTCTTC

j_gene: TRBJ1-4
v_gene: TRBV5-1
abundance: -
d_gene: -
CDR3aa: CASSFTNEKLFF
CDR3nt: TGCGCCAGCAGTTTTACTAATGAAAAACTGTTTTTT

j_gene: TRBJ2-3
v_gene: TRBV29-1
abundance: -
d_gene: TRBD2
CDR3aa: CSVEGTSGDTQYF
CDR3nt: TGCAGCGTTGAAGGGACTAGCGGAGATACGCAGTATTTT

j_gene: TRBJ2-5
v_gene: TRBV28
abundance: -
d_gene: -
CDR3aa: CASSFQGRKTQYF
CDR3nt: TGTGCCAGCAGTTTCCAGGGGAGAAAGACCCAGTACTTC

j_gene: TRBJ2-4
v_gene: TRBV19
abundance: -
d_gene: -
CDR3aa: CASSRGPGAKNIQYF
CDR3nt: TGTGCCAGTAGTCGAGGGCCGGGAGCCAAAAACATTCAGTACTTC

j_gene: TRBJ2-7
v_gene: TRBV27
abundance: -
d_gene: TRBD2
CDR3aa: CASSLLSGSTYEQYF
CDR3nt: TGTGCCAGCAGTTTACTTAGCGGGAGTACCTACGAGCAGTACTTC

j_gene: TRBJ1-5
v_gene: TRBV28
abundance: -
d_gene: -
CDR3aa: CASSSGVGLSNQPQHF
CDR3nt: TGTGCCAGCAGCTCGGGGGTGGGGTTGAGCAATCAGCCCCAGCATTTT

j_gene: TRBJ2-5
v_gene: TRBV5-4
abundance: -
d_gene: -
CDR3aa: CASSLGTAQETQYF
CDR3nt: TGTGCCAGCAGCTTGGGGACAGCTCAAGAGACCCAGTACTTC

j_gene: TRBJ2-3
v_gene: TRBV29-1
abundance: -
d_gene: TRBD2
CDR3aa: CSVDLLRLAGGYGADTQYF
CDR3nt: TGCAGCGTTGACCTACTTAGACTAGCGGGAGGTTACGGGGCAGATACGCAGTATTTT

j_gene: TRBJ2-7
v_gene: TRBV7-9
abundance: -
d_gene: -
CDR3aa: CASSRGPEGSSYEQYF
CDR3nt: TGTGCCAGCAGCCGAGGTCCCGAGGGTTCCTCCTACGAGCAGTACTTC

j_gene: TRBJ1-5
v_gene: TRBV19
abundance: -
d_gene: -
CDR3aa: CASSPEVGRPQHF
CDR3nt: TGTGCCAGTAGCCCCGAGGTCGGCCGGCCCCAGCATTTT

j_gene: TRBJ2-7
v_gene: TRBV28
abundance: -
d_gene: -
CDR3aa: CASSSTTPSYEQYF
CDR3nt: TGTGCCAGCAGTTCCACGACACCTTCCTACGAGCAGTACTTC

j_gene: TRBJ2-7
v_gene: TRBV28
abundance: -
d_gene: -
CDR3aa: CASSFWGQNSYEQYF
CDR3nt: TGTGCCAGCAGTTTTTGGGGTCAGAACTCCTACGAGCAGTACTTC

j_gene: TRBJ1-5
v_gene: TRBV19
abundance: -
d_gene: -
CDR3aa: CASSLGGAANQPQHF
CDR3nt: TGTGCCAGTAGTCTGGGGGGGGCGGCCAATCAGCCCCAGCATTTT

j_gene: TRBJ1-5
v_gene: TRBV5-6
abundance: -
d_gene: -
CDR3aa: CASSRTLDSNQPQHF
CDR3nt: TGTGCCAGCAGCCGGACGCTGGATAGCAATCAGCCCCAGCATTTT

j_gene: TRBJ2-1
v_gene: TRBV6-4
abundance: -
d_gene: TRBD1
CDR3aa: CASSDPGTGGNEQFF
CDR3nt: TGTGCCAGCAGTGACCCCGGGACAGGGGGTAATGAGCAGTTCTTC

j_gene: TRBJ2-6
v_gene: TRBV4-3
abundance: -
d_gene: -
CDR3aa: CASSQVGRGQTKSGANVLTF
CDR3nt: TGCGCCAGCAGCCAAGTAGGGAGGGGACAAACTAAATCTGGGGCCAACGTCCTGACTTTC

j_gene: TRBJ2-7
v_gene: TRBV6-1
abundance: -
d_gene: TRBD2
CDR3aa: CASSEGLVIHEQYF
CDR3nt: TGTGCCAGCAGCGAGGGACTAGTCATCCACGAGCAGTACTTC

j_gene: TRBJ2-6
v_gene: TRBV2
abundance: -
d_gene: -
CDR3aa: CASTGNVLTF
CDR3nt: TGTGCCAGCACCGGCAACGTCCTGACTTTC

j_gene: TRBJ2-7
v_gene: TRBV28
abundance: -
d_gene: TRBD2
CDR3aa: CASSPRGEQYF
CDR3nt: TGTGCCAGCAGTCCGCGGGGGGAGCAGTACTTC

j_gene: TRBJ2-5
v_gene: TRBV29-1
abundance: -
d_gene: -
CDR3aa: CSVTVSGTMETQYF
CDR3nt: TGCAGCGTGACCGTCTCCGGGACAATGGAGACCCAGTACTTC

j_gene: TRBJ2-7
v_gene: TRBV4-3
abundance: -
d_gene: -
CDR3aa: CASSQDDGQGREQYF
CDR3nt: TGCGCCAGCAGCCAAGATGACGGGCAGGGGCGCGAGCAGTACTTC

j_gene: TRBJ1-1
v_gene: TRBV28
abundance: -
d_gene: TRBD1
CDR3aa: CASSSASGGNTEAFF
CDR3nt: TGTGCCAGCAGCTCAGCTTCAGGGGGGAACACTGAAGCTTTCTTT

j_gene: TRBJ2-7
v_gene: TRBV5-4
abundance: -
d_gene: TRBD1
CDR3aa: CASSLDRGSYEQYF
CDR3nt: TGTGCCAGCAGCTTGGACAGGGGCTCCTACGAGCAGTACTTC

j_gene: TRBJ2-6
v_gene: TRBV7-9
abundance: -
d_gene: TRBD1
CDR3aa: CASSTWTGNSGANVLTF
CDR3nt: TGTGCCAGCAGCACCTGGACAGGCAACTCTGGGGCCAACGTCCTGACTTTC

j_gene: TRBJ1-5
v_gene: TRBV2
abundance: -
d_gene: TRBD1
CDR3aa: CASRPGQGNQPQHF
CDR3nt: TGTGCCAGCAGGCCGGGACAGGGGAATCAGCCCCAGCATTTT

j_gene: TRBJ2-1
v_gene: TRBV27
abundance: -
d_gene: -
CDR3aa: CASSYRRTSSNEQFF
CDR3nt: TGTGCCAGCAGTTATCGACGGACATCTAGCAATGAGCAGTTCTTC

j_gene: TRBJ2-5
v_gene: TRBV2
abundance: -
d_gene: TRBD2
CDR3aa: CASSDYTIAGKRETQYF
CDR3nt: TGTGCCAGCAGTGATTACACCATAGCGGGGAAGAGGGAGACCCAGTACTTC

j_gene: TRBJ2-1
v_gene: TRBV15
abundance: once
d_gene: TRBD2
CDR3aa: CATSRDPQFSGSWYNEQFF
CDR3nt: TGTGCCACCAGCAGAGACCCCCAGTTTAGCGGGAGTTGGTACAATGAGCAGTTCTTC

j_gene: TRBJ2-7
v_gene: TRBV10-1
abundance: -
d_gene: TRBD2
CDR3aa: CASSEYPGLAGGRRSYEQYF
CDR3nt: TGCGCCAGCAGTGAGTATCCGGGACTAGCGGGAGGCCGGCGGTCCTACGAGCAGTACTTC

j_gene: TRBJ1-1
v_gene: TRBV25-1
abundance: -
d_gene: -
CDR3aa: CASRIKMEAFF
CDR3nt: TGTGCCAGCAGGATTAAAATGGAAGCTTTCTTT

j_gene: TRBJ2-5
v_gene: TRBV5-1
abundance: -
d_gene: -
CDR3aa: CASSFYRDRKGQETQYF
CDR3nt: TGCGCCAGCAGCTTTTACAGGGATAGGAAGGGCCAAGAGACCCAGTACTTC

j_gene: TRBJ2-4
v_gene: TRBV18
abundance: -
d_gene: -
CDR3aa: CASSPPNGLDIQYF
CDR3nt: TGTGCCAGCTCGCCACCTAACGGGTTAGACATTCAGTACTTC

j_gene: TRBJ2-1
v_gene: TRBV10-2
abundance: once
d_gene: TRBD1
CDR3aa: CASSNGQGSSYNEQFF
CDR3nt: TGCGCCAGCAGTAATGGACAGGGGAGCTCCTACAATGAGCAGTTCTTC

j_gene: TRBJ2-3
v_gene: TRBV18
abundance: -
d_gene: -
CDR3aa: CASSPGPDTQYF
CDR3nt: TGTGCCAGCTCACCAGGTCCGGATACGCAGTATTTT

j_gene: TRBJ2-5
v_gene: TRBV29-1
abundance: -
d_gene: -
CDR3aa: CSVRGREETQYF
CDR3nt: TGCAGCGTGAGGGGCAGAGAAGAGACCCAGTACTTC

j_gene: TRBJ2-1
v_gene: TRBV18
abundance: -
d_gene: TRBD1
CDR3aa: CASSPTTVRGQGLSSYNEQFF
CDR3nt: TGTGCCAGCTCGCCAACCACCGTAAGGGGACAGGGCCTAAGCTCCTACAATGAGCAGTTCTTC

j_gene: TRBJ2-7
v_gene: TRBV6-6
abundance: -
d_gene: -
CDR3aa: CASSKDSPYEQYF
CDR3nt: TGTGCCAGCAGTAAGGACAGTCCCTACGAGCAGTACTTC

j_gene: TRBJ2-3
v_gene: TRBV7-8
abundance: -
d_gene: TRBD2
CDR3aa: CASSGEGTSGRPQYF
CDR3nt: TGTGCCAGCAGCGGGGAAGGGACTAGCGGGAGGCCGCAGTATTTT

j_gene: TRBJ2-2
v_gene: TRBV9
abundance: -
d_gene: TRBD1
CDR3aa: CASRLRQGASTGELFF
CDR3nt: TGTGCCAGCAGACTCCGACAGGGAGCAAGCACCGGGGAGCTGTTTTTT